These T cell receptor beta chains were read from a single sample in a study of T cell responses to AZD1222 COVID-19 vaccine. Sequencing used immunoSEQ multiplex PCR; TCRdb keeps in-frame clones, though not all of them. The sample lists 90,000 to 150,000 clones; approximately 90% were seen once. Sequenced here: peripheral blood, sampled on day 0 of AZD1222 vaccination. The receptors derive from an adult in good health. The CDR3 runs from the conserved cysteine through the conserved F or W. Each record gives: J gene, D gene, clone size, V gene, CDR3 DNA, CDR3 protein. The D gene is left open where the match is weak. The size of a clone is reported for some rows only, either as once, few or many, or as a class for expanded clones.

TRBJ1-3 TRBD1 . TRBV5-1 TGCGCCAGCAGCCTAGGACAGGCTACCTCTGGAAACACCATATATTTT CASSLGQATSGNTIYF
TRBJ1-2 TRBD1 . TRBV5-1 TGCGCCAGCAGCCACGGACAGGGTGGCTATGGCTACACCTTC CASSHGQGGYGYTF
TRBJ2-7 TRBD2 . TRBV7-6 TGTGCCAGCAGCTTAGCGGCTCTAGCGGGAGCTGGGGAGCAGTACTTC CASSLAALAGAGEQYF
TRBJ2-1 TRBD2 . TRBV2 TGTGCCAGCAGTGAGGGGGCGGGAGGGCCGTACAATGAGCAGTTCTTC CASSEGAGGPYNEQFF
TRBJ1-6 . . TRBV5-1 TGCGCCAGCAGCTTGGAGGCTGAGAATTCACCCCTCCACTTT CASSLEAENSPLHF
TRBJ1-5 TRBD1 . TRBV20-1 TGCAGTGCTAGTGGGCCGACAGGGGTTCAGCCCCAGCATTTT CSASGPTGVQPQHF
TRBJ1-2 . once TRBV29-1 TGCAGCGTTGGTATAGGGAAAGCTAACTATGGCTACACCTTC CSVGIGKANYGYTF
TRBJ2-3 TRBD2 . TRBV27 TGTGCCAGCAGTTGGGAACTAGCGGATGGGGTCGCAGATACGCAGTATTTT CASSWELADGVADTQYF
TRBJ2-5 TRBD2 . TRBV7-6 TGTGCCAGCAGCCCCGGGACTAGCGGTCGGGAGACCCAGTACTTC CASSPGTSGRETQYF
TRBJ1-1 . few TRBV9 TGTGCCAGCAGGGCCGGGACATTGAACACTGAAGCTTTCTTT CASRAGTLNTEAFF
TRBJ1-2 . . TRBV19 TGTGCCAGTAGTATAGTCAGGGATGGCTACACCTTC CASSIVRDGYTF
TRBJ2-5 . . TRBV20-1 TGCAGTGCTAGAGATCAAGAGACCCAGTACTTC CSARDQETQYF
TRBJ2-2 . once TRBV7-7 TGTGCTAGCAGCTTAATCGAGAACGGGGAGCTGTTTTTT CASSLIENGELFF
TRBJ2-1 TRBD2 . TRBV5-6 TGTGCCAGCAGCTTCGAGGCGGGAGCTACCTACAATGAGCAGTTCTTC CASSFEAGATYNEQFF
TRBJ2-3 TRBD1 once TRBV9 TGTGCCAGCAGCGTAGCTCCTGAACGGGACAGGGGGATAGATACGCAGTATTTT CASSVAPERDRGIDTQYF
TRBJ1-5 . . TRBV11-2 TGTGCCAGCAGCATAGGGGGAAGGTATTCCCAGCATTTT CASSIGGRYSQHF
TRBJ2-7 . . TRBV5-1 TGCGCCAGCAGCTTCGGGACATTCTACGAGCAGTACTTC CASSFGTFYEQYF
TRBJ2-7 . . TRBV28 TGTGCCAGCAGTTTTGGGTCATCCTACGAGCAGTACTTC CASSFGSSYEQYF
TRBJ2-7 TRBD1 . TRBV6-5 TGTGCCAGCACGCTCAGGGGGCAGGGGTACGAGCAGTACTTC CASTLRGQGYEQYF
TRBJ2-2 TRBD1 . TRBV29-1 TGCAGCGTTGGACGGACAGGGAACACCGGGGAGCTGTTTTTT CSVGRTGNTGELFF
TRBJ2-7 TRBD2 once TRBV11-2 TGTGCCAGCAGCACTAGCGGGAGGACCTCCTACGAGCAGTACTTC CASSTSGRTSYEQYF
TRBJ2-1 . . TRBV9 TGTGCCAGCAGCCCTCGGGACTGGGGGAACAATGAGCAGTTCTTC CASSPRDWGNNEQFF
TRBJ1-1 . . TRBV23-1 TGCGCCAGCAGTCAATCGGGGCGGAGGAACACTGAAGCTTTCTTT CASSQSGRRNTEAFF
TRBJ2-3 TRBD2 few TRBV5-8 TGTGCCAGCAGGGCGGGCGGGAGAGGCACAGATACGCAGTATTTT CASRAGGRGTDTQYF
TRBJ1-5 . . TRBV5-1 TGCGCCAGCAGCTTGGAAGGTATTAGCAATCAGCCCCAGCATTTT CASSLEGISNQPQHF
TRBJ2-7 TRBD1 . TRBV11-2 TGTGCCAGCAGCAACCGACAGGGGGCGGGCGAGCAGTACTTC CASSNRQGAGEQYF
TRBJ2-1 TRBD1 . TRBV7-9 TGTGCCAGCAGCCCTGAGCTACAGGGGGCCTACAATGAGCAGTTCTTC CASSPELQGAYNEQFF
TRBJ1-2 . . TRBV5-1 TGCGCCAGCAGCTTGGCGGGGGACGGCTACACCTTC CASSLAGDGYTF
TRBJ2-2 TRBD1 . TRBV28 TGTGCCAGCAGTTTAGTTACAGGGGGTCGGGAGCTGTTTTTT CASSLVTGGRELFF
TRBJ2-7 . . TRBV7-8 TGTGCCAGCAGCTTAGAGCGGGCTTCCTACGAGCAGTACTTC CASSLERASYEQYF
TRBJ1-6 . . TRBV7-3 TGTGCCAGCAGCTTAGGGCGGACGGGGAATTCACCCCTCCACTTT CASSLGRTGNSPLHF
TRBJ1-2 . . TRBV28 TGTGCCAGCAGTTTGCCCCAGAGCTATGGCTACACCTTC CASSLPQSYGYTF
TRBJ2-3 . . TRBV3-1/TRBV3-2 TGTGCCAGCAGCCAAGTGAAAACTGTTGGCACAGATACGCAGTATTTT CASSQVKTVGTDTQYF
TRBJ2-5 TRBD2 few TRBV7-6 TGTGCCAGCAGTCCGTTAGGGGCGGGAGTAGAGACCCAGTACTTC CASSPLGAGVETQYF
TRBJ1-1 . . TRBV5-4 TGTGCCAGCAGCTTACCGGGAGCCGGCCCATCTACTGAAGCTTTCTTT CASSLPGAGPSTEAFF
TRBJ2-2 TRBD2 . TRBV19 TGTGCCAGCGGGAGGGGCACCGGGGAGCTGTTTTTT CASGRGTGELFF
TRBJ2-7 TRBD2 . TRBV7-3 TGTGCCAGCAGCTTAAGGGCGGGAGGAACCTACGAGCAGTACTTC CASSLRAGGTYEQYF
TRBJ2-7 . . TRBV7-2 TGTGCCAGCAGTCACACAGGGATTATTTACGAGCAGTACTTC CASSHTGIIYEQYF
TRBJ2-7 . . TRBV28 TGTGCCAGCAGTTTAGGCTCCTACGAGCAGTACTTC CASSLGSYEQYF
TRBJ2-7 . . TRBV14 TGTGCCAGCAGCCAAGATGTAGGGAGGAAACAGTACGAGCAGTACTTC CASSQDVGRKQYEQYF
TRBJ1-1 TRBD1 . TRBV5-1 TGCGCCAGCAGCTCGGGACAGCCTTTGGTAGCTTTCTTT CASSSGQPLVAFF
TRBJ2-7 TRBD2 . TRBV30 TGTGCCTGGAGGGCGGGACTAGCGGGAGCGATCGAGCAGTACTTC CAWRAGLAGAIEQYF
TRBJ1-1 . . TRBV5-1 TGCGCCAGCAGCTTGGCCCGGCCGAACACTGAAGCTTTCTTT CASSLARPNTEAFF
TRBJ2-1 . . TRBV29-1 TGCAGCGTCCTCTCGCGGGTAGACTCCTACAATGAGCAGTTCTTC CSVLSRVDSYNEQFF
TRBJ1-3 . once TRBV4-2 TGTGCCAGCAGTCAGACCGGTAGCTCTGGAAACACCATATATTTT CASSQTGSSGNTIYF
TRBJ1-6 . . TRBV6-1 TGTGCCAGCAGTGGAAGGGGGGGTAGTAATAATTCACCCCTCCACTTT CASSGRGGSNNSPLHF
TRBJ1-1 TRBD1 . TRBV5-1 TGCGCCAGCAGCTTGGCCCAGGGGGCGGGGGCTTTCTTT CASSLAQGAGAFF